The 22 T cell receptor beta chains below come from one sample, sequenced in a study of cytomegalovirus exposure and HLA in healthy donors. With 60 Vbeta and 13 Jbeta primers, the PCR was carried out. The protocol was immunoSEQ multiplex PCR, while the TCRdb copy is restricted to in-frame clones and leaves out a portion. The sample lists 200,000 to 250,000 clones; about 86% were seen once. Material for sequencing was PBMCs. These receptors were taken from a woman aged 60-75 years in good health and CMV-seropositive.

The chain has TRBV28 and TRBJ2-2; no firm D call. This CDR3 region has 14 residues. With 4 bases removed from V and 4 bases from J, the gap between germline ends came to 10 bases. Germline V lookup: CDR1 MDHEN, CDR2 SYDVKM. The CDR3 is CASSSSTITGELFF. The CDR3 nucleotides read TGTGCCAGCAGTTCCTCGACAATCACCGGGGAGCTGTTTTTT.

This clone was seen only once. Germline is not matched at one junction end, which may reflect a read error. The chain employs TRBV7-7 and TRBJ2-1; D may match TRBD1 or TRBD2 (5 bases each). This CDR3 comprises 15 residues. Germline CDR1 and CDR2: SSHAT and FNYEAQ (reference sequence). CDR3 nucleotides: TGTGCTAGCAGCTTAGAGGGGTCTACCTACAATGAGCAGTTCTTC. As protein: CASSLEGSTYNEQFF.

The chain carries TRBV5-6 and TRBJ2-6; tentative D call: TRBD1 (5 bases). V lost 4 bases and J lost 6, with 14 bases in between. The CDR3 runs to 15 residues. The germline gives CDR1 SGHDT, CDR2 YYEEEE. The CDR3 region is CASSAGAAMANVLTF. The CDR3 bases are TGTGCCAGCAGCGCTGGGGCCGCCATGGCCAACGTCCTGACTTTC. Variable domain in full (rest from reference TRBV5-6 and TRBJ2-6): DAGVTQSPTHLIKTRGQQVTLRCSPKSGHDTVSWYQQALGQGPQFIFQYYEEEERQRGNFPDRFSGHQFPNYSSELNVNALLLGDSALYLCASSAGAAMANVLTFGAGSRLTVL.

This clone was counted once. V is TRBV7-7 and J is TRBJ2-4; TRBD1 matches at 9 bases. This CDR3 region has 16 residues. V was clipped by 1 base and J by 8 bases; unmatched bases: 9. From germline, CDR1 is SSHAT and CDR2 FNYEAQ (reference sequence). CDR3 sequence reads: CASSLGSKTGGHIQYF. The CDR3 bases are TGTGCCAGCAGCTTAGGCTCTAAGACAGGGGGACACATTCAGTACTTC.

DNA for the CDR3: TGCGCCAGCAGCTTGGGGGAGGGGTTTGACGAGCAGTACTTC. It encodes CASSLGEGFDEQYF. The rearrangement links TRBV5-1 to TRBJ2-7, with TRBD2 matching 7 bases. In germline, CDR1 is SGHRS, CDR2 YFSETQ. The CDR3 is 14 amino acids. With V trimmed by 0 bases and J by 5 bases, 5 bases remained unmatched.

This clone has a single count. The chain uses TRBV10-3 and TRBJ2-1; 8 bases fit TRBD1. The CDR3 runs to 16 residues. The ends lost 2 bases at V and 6 bases at J; junction bases unmatched: 9. Germline-derived CDR1 and CDR2 are ENHRY and SYGVKD. The CDR3 DNA is TGTGCCATCAGTGAGGTGGGACAGGCAACAGCCAATGAGCAGTTCTTC. It translates to CAISEVGQATANEQFF.

The chain uses TRBV28 and TRBJ1-5; 9 bases align to TRBD1. Germline V lookup: CDR1 MDHEN, CDR2 SYDVKM. This CDR3 comprises 15 residues. The V gene end was trimmed by 5 bases and the J gene end by 4 bases; junction bases not matched to a gene: 6. This CDR3 is CASSPTGGSNQPQHF. For the CDR3, the DNA is TGTGCCAGCAGTCCGACAGGGGGAAGTAATCAGCCCCAGCATTTT.

This clone was counted a few times. The chain links TRBV28 to TRBJ1-2; 8 positions match TRBD1. Germline loops: CDR1 MDHEN, CDR2 SYDVKM. The length of the CDR3 is 16 residues. V lost 2 bases to trimming and J lost 6 bases; unmatched junction nucleotides: 11. CDR3 residues: CASSLKGRGRTNGYTF. The CDR3, as DNA: TGTGCCAGCAGTTTAAAGGGCAGGGGGCGTACCAATGGCTACACCTTC.

The rearrangement uses TRBV5-1 and TRBJ2-7; 14 nucleotides agree with TRBD2. CDR1 SGHRS and CDR2 YFSETQ come from the germline V gene. After removal of 4 bases from V and 6 bases from J, the junction contained 6 bases not matched to a gene. This CDR3 has 15 residues. The CDR3 DNA is TGCGCCAGCAGCGGGACTAGCGGGAGCTTCGGCGAGCAGTACTTC. It encodes CASSGTSGSFGEQYF.

This clone was observed a handful of times. The chain carries TRBV19 and TRBJ1-6; D is uncertain. Germline-derived CDR1 and CDR2 are LNHDA and SQIVND (reference sequence). V dropped 3 bases and J dropped 6 bases, with 6 bases sitting between them. The CDR3 totals 13 residues. CDR3 residues: CASSMDFNSPLHF. The DNA for the CDR3 is TGTGCCAGTAGTATGGACTTTAATTCACCCCTCCACTTT.

The chain has TRBV14 and TRBJ1-6; D is uncertain. The germline V gene encodes CDR1 SGHDN and CDR2 FVKESK. This CDR3 region has 14 residues. Trimming stripped 0 bases from V and 7 bases from J, with 7 bases between. In nucleotides, the CDR3 is TGTGCCAGCAGCCAAGAAGTCAGGAATTCACCCCTCCACTTT. Its protein product is CASSQEVRNSPLHF.

This clone is a singleton in its sample. The chain employs TRBV28 and TRBJ2-7; 9 bases are a match to TRBD1. V shed 6 bases, J shed 4 bases, and the junction held 10 bases outside the gene matches. This CDR3 is 15 amino acids long. The V gene's germline CDR1 is MDHEN and CDR2 SYDVKM. The CDR3 here is CASSTPGQGPYEQYF. CDR3 sequence (DNA): TGTGCCAGCAGCACCCCGGGACAGGGCCCATACGAGCAGTACTTC.

The chain links TRBV5-1 to TRBJ2-7, with 8 bases fitting TRBD1. The CDR3 sequence is 14 residues long. J was trimmed by 2 bases and V by 0 bases; bases with no gene match: 1. Germline V CDR1 and CDR2: SGHRS, YFSETQ. The CDR3: CASSLGDRPYEQYF. The CDR3 nucleotides are TGCGCCAGCAGCTTGGGGGACAGGCCCTACGAGCAGTACTTC.

V and J are TRBV2 and TRBJ1-5; TRBD1 is a possible D gene (5 bases). This CDR3 contains 15 residues. Trimming shortened V by 6 bases and J by 2 bases, and 14 bases separated the two germline ends. Germline V gives CDR1 SNHLY, CDR2 FYNNEI. DNA for the CDR3: TGTGCCAGCAGCACCGAAGGAGGGGGCAATCAGCCCCAGCATTTT. It translates to CASSTEGGGNQPQHF.

The genes are TRBV28 and TRBJ2-7, with 10 bases aligning to TRBD2. V lost 7 bases to trimming and J lost 6 bases; unmatched junction nucleotides: 6. This CDR3 spans 13 amino acids. The germline V gene has CDR1 MDHEN and CDR2 SYDVKM. CDR3 sequence reads: CASKSSGRGEQYF. Written as DNA, the CDR3 is TGTGCCAGCAAATCTAGCGGGAGAGGCGAGCAGTACTTC.

The rearrangement links TRBV28 to TRBJ2-1; a possible D gene is TRBD1 (8 bases). Trimming shortened V by 7 bases and J by 5 bases, and 15 bases separated the two germline ends. Germline loops: CDR1 MDHEN, CDR2 SYDVKM. The CDR3 is 14 amino acids. CDR3 in DNA: TGTGCCAGCAATACACAGGGGGGGAACAATGAGCAGTTCTTC. Residues: CASNTQGGNNEQFF.

The V call is TRBV18, the J call TRBJ1-2; no reliable D call. The germline CDR1 and CDR2 sequences are KGHSH and LQKENI. This CDR3 has 17 amino acids. V was trimmed by 3 bases and J by 4 bases, leaving 21 bases between them. CDR3: CASSPSGSKNLLYGYTF. CDR3 DNA sequence: TGTGCCAGCTCACCCTCCGGGAGCAAAAACCTTCTCTATGGCTACACCTTC.

A word on this clone: At one end, the junction sequence differs from germline, possibly due to a read error. The chain employs TRBV6-5 and TRBJ2-1; possible D gene TRBD2, 5 bases. Per germline, CDR1 MNHEY and CDR2 SVGAGI. The CDR3 spans 11 residues. The CDR3: CASKRYNAQFF. CDR3 in DNA: TGTGCCAGCAAGCGGTACAATGCGCAGTTCTTC.

This chain links TRBV4-1 with TRBJ2-7, with 10 bases that match TRBD2. V shed 1 base and J 3 bases; nucleotides not matched to a gene: 9. Germline lookup yields CDR1 MGHRA and CDR2 YSYEKL. CDR3 length: 17 amino acids. DNA of the CDR3: TGCGCCAGCAGCCAAGTCGAGGAAGCGGGAGGGTTCTACGAGCAGTACTTC. Translation: CASSQVEEAGGFYEQYF.

This chain links TRBV6-1 with TRBJ1-4; TRBD1 matches 7 bases. The trim removed 3 bases at V and 0 bases at J, leaving 4 bases unmatched. The CDR3 is 16 residues long. Germline V lookup: CDR1 MNHNS, CDR2 SASEGT. The CDR3 spells CASSDTGDPTNEKLFF. The CDR3 DNA reads as TGTGCCAGCAGTGATACAGGGGATCCAACTAATGAAAAACTGTTTTTT.

The rearrangement joins TRBV4-1 to TRBJ2-1, with 11 bases matching TRBD2. The CDR3 covers 17 residues. CDR1 and CDR2 from the germline V gene are MGHRA and YSYEKL. The V segment lost 2 bases and the J segment 0 bases; nucleotides outside the gene matches: 3. CDR3 loop: CASSQRLAGRSYNEQFF. The DNA of the CDR3 is TGCGCCAGCAGCCAACGACTAGCGGGACGCTCCTACAATGAGCAGTTCTTC.

This clone showed up just once. The rearrangement uses TRBV7-9 and TRBJ2-3; TRBD2 might be the D (6 bases). Germline CDR1 and CDR2: SEHNR and FQNEAQ (reference sequence). This CDR3 is 17 amino acids long. Trimming took off 4 bases at V and 2 bases at J, with 19 bases between the two ends. The CDR3 spells CASSSRGLATLTDTQYF. DNA for the CDR3: TGTGCCAGCAGCTCTCGAGGGCTAGCGACGCTCACAGATACGCAGTATTTT.